Shown below are 31 T cell receptor beta chains from a single sample sequenced in a study of control samples from healthy donors and cancer patients. The repertoire was sequenced with immunoSEQ multiplex PCR; TCRdb's copy has only in-frame clones and lacks some. The sample holds 75,000 to 90,000 clones, approximately 89% seen once. Sequencing was done on a sample of blood. Every receptor here comes from a man in his thirties or forties in good health.

The CDR3 protein is CASSPRDGDGYTF. The CDR3 DNA reads TGTGCCAGCAGTCCTCGTGATGGGGATGGCTACACCTTC. This chain links TRBV12-3 or TRBV12-4 with TRBJ1-2; D is unclear. Trimming left V 5 bases short and J 6 bases short, with 13 bases between. The CDR3 has 13 residues.

The V call is TRBV24-1, the J call TRBJ1-5, with D uncertain. Germline loops: CDR1 KGHDR, CDR2 SFDVKD. V was trimmed by 9 bases and J by 0 bases, leaving 11 bases between them. The length of the CDR3 is 14 residues. Here the CDR3 reads CATSKGSSNQPQHF. CDR3 nucleotides: TGTGCCACCTCAAAGGGCAGTAGCAATCAGCCCCAGCATTTT.

The chain combines TRBV7-2 with TRBJ1-2; no clear D gene. Germline V gene sequence: CDR1 SGHTA, CDR2 FQGNSA. This CDR3 region has 14 residues. V dropped 0 bases and J dropped 5 bases, with 10 bases sitting between them. The CDR3 loop reads CASSLAYTSYGYTF. The CDR3 nucleotides read TGTGCCAGCAGCTTAGCCTACACCTCGTATGGCTACACCTTC.

This chain joins TRBV19 and TRBJ1-2; possibly TRBD1 for D (5 bases). V was pared by 3 bases and J by 6 bases, with 14 bases between. The CDR3 runs to 14 residues. The germline CDR1 and CDR2 sequences are LNHDA and SQIVND (reference sequence). CDR3 region: CASSIRAGSHGYTF. The CDR3 bases are TGTGCCAGTAGTATTAGGGCAGGGTCGCATGGCTACACCTTC.

This chain connects TRBV27 to TRBJ1-1, with D perhaps TRBD1 (6 bases). Germline CDR1 MNHEY, CDR2 SMNVEV (reference sequence). There are 13 residues in the CDR3. V was clipped by 9 bases and J by 8 bases, with 19 bases between them. CDR3 region: CASWPTTGTEAFF. CDR3 nucleotide sequence: TGTGCCAGTTGGCCTACGACAGGAACCGAAGCTTTCTTT.

The chain has TRBV30 and TRBJ2-1, with D maybe TRBD1 (6 bases). V dropped 3 bases and J dropped 14 bases, with 14 bases sitting between them. CDR3 length: 11 residues. Per germline, CDR1 GTSNPN and CDR2 SVGIG (reference sequence). The CDR3 DNA sequence: TGTGCCTGGAGACAGGGACGTTCGAAGTTCTTC. Residues: CAWRQGRSKFF.

The chain links TRBV21-1 to TRBJ1-2. TRBV21-1 is noted as a pseudogene. This CDR3 is 14 amino acids long. The CDR3 region is CASSNLPPNYGYTF. The DNA of the CDR3 is TGTGCCAGCAGCAATCTCCCCCCTAACTATGGCTACACCTTC.

The genes are TRBV30 and TRBJ1-1; 8 nucleotides line up with TRBD1. This CDR3 has 13 residues. Trimming at V came to 6 bases and at J to 6 bases, leaving 9 bases not matched to a gene. CDR1 and CDR2 from the germline V gene are GTSNPN and SVGIG (reference sequence). The CDR3 is CACGRPDRAEAFF. Written as DNA, the CDR3 is TGTGCCTGCGGCAGACCGGACAGGGCTGAAGCTTTCTTT.

The chain has TRBV11-2 and TRBJ1-2; 8 bases fit TRBD1. The CDR3 totals 13 residues. Looked up from germline, CDR1 is SGHAT and CDR2 is FQNNGV. V was clipped by 6 bases and J by 6 bases; unmatched bases: 6. This CDR3 reads CASRRTGWDGYTF. The CDR3 coding sequence is TGTGCCAGCAGGAGGACAGGGTGGGATGGCTACACCTTC. The whole variable domain, remainder taken from reference TRBV11-2 and TRBJ1-2, is EAGVAQSPRYKIIEKRQSVAFWCNPISGHATLYWYQQILGQGPKLLIQFQNNGVVDDSQLPKDRFSAERLKGVDSTLKIQPAKLEDSAVYLCASRRTGWDGYTFGSGTRLTVV.

The chain carries TRBV2 and TRBJ2-2; the match to TRBD2 covers 7 bases. The germline gives CDR1 SNHLY, CDR2 FYNNEI. The length of the CDR3 is 12 residues. J gave up 7 bases and V 6 bases, and 2 bases lay outside the gene matches. Here the CDR3 reads CASRGEGGELFF. Here the CDR3 DNA reads TGTGCCAGCAGAGGGGAGGGCGGGGAGCTGTTTTTT.

The J gene is TRBJ2-5, the V gene TRBV6-4, with TRBD2 identical over 12 bases. CDR1 and CDR2 from the germline V gene are MRHNA and SNTAGT. The CDR3 is 15 amino acids. Germline trimming cut 5 bases from V and 9 bases from J; bases unmatched to any gene: 10. CDR3 sequence: CASSPTSGGPAAQYF. In DNA form, the CDR3 reads TGTGCCAGCAGTCCGACTAGCGGGGGACCCGCGGCCCAGTACTTC.

The rearrangement uses TRBV27 and TRBJ2-3, with 9 bases aligning to TRBD2. V dropped 2 bases and J dropped 2; count of bases not matched to a gene: 8. This CDR3 spans 17 amino acids. Germline-derived CDR1 and CDR2 are MNHEY and SMNVEV (reference sequence). The CDR3 loop is CASSLIGLATLTDTQYF. CDR3 bases: TGTGCCAGCAGTTTAATAGGACTAGCGACCCTCACAGATACGCAGTATTTT.

This sequence joins TRBV6-5 and TRBJ2-5, with TRBD2 matching over 7 bases. V lost 2 bases and J lost 3; bases outside the gene matches: 0. Germline lookup yields CDR1 MNHEY and CDR2 SVGAGI. The CDR3 contains 13 residues. DNA of the CDR3: TGTGCCAGCAGTTACGGACTAGAAGAGACCCAGTACTTC. This gives the protein CASSYGLEETQYF.

The genes are TRBV9 and TRBJ2-3; 11 nucleotides match TRBD2. There are 15 residues in the CDR3. From germline, CDR1 is SGDLS and CDR2 YYNGEE. V shed 4 bases and J 6 bases; nucleotides not matched to a gene: 7. CDR3 protein: CASSISGGAPDTQYF. CDR3 nucleotides: TGTGCCAGCAGCATTAGCGGGGGGGCCCCCGATACGCAGTATTTT.

This chain links TRBV14 with TRBJ2-3; 10 bases align to TRBD2. The length of the CDR3 is 17 residues. V trimming: 3 bases; J trimming: 1 base; junction bases outside the gene matches: 7. Germline CDR1 and CDR2: SGHDN and FVKESK. CDR3: CASSHPLAGAGTDTQYF. The CDR3 coding sequence is TGTGCCAGCAGCCATCCGCTAGCGGGGGCTGGCACAGATACGCAGTATTTT.

This clone occurred many times. This chain uses TRBV4-1 with TRBJ2-7; possible D gene TRBD1, 6 bases. The CDR3 contains 15 residues. The germline V and J ends were trimmed by 0 bases and 4 bases, with 13 bases remaining between them. CDR1 is MGHRA, CDR2 YSYEKL, per germline. DNA for the CDR3: TGCGCCAGCAGCCAAGAAGGAAACAGGGCATACGAGCAGTACTTC. It is translated as CASSQEGNRAYEQYF.

The V gene is TRBV7-2, the J gene TRBJ2-1, with 8 bases aligning to TRBD2. The ends lost 6 bases at V and 2 bases at J; junction bases unmatched: 6. The CDR3 totals 15 residues. The germline gives CDR1 SGHTA, CDR2 FQGNSA. The CDR3 coding sequence is TGTGCCAGCAGTTTACTAGCGGATACCTACAATGAGCAGTTCTTC. The encoded protein is CASSLLADTYNEQFF.

Only one count was recorded for this clone. The rearrangement links TRBV6-6 to TRBJ2-7; unclear D gene. V lost 0 bases, J lost 3 bases, and 3 bases lay in between. The CDR3 has 12 amino acids. In germline, CDR1 is MNHNY, CDR2 SVGAGI (reference sequence). DNA of the CDR3: TGTGCCAGCAGTTACTCTCTCTACGAGCAGTACGTC. It is translated as CASSYSLYEQYV.

The chain has TRBV19 and TRBJ1-1; 9 nucleotides agree with TRBD1. This CDR3 contains 17 residues. From germline, CDR1 is LNHDA and CDR2 SQIVND (reference sequence). V lost 2 bases, J lost 9 bases, and 16 bases stayed unmatched. The CDR3 reads CASSILPGQGPPAQAFF. The CDR3 DNA reads TGTGCCAGTAGTATACTACCGGGACAGGGACCCCCTGCTCAAGCTTTCTTT.

This clone was recorded once. The V gene is TRBV10-2, the J gene TRBJ1-1; the D gene is possibly TRBD1 (5 bases). The V end was cut by 0 bases, the J end by 4 bases, with 9 bases between. The germline V gene encodes CDR1 WSHSY and CDR2 SAAADI. The CDR3 is made up of 14 amino acids. The CDR3, as DNA: TGCGCCAGCAGTGAGTCGGGGCCGTCCACTGAAGCTTTCTTT. Protein product: CASSESGPSTEAFF.

The chain combines TRBV2 with TRBJ1-2; unclear D gene. From germline, CDR1 is SNHLY and CDR2 FYNNEI. V gave up 10 bases and J gave up 0 bases, with 9 bases separating them. The CDR3 runs 12 residues. CDR3 residues: CATQQANYGYTF. CDR3 in DNA: TGTGCCACCCAGCAAGCTAACTATGGCTACACCTTC.

This sequence joins TRBV3-1 (or the pseudogene TRBV3-2) and TRBJ2-7; D is perhaps TRBD1 (6 bases). Germline assignment: CDR1 LGHDT and CDR2 YNNKEL (reference sequence). Trimming took off 4 bases at V and 3 bases at J, with 13 bases between the two ends. The CDR3 runs to 14 residues. Here the CDR3 DNA reads TGTGCCAGCAGCCCGGGACACAAAAACTACGAGCAGTACTTC. It codes for CASSPGHKNYEQYF.

This chain links TRBV6-6 with TRBJ2-5; 9 nucleotides align to TRBD2. Losses at the gene ends were 7 bases for V and 5 bases for J; bases not matched to a gene: 8. From germline, CDR1 is MNHNY and CDR2 SVGAGI (reference sequence). The CDR3 has 14 residues. The CDR3 protein is CASTAGGRRETQYF. CDR3 DNA: TGTGCCAGCACTGCGGGAGGGCGTAGGGAGACCCAGTACTTC.

This chain uses TRBV19 with TRBJ2-7; TRBD2 is a possible D gene (5 bases). Germline CDR1 LNHDA, CDR2 SQIVND (reference sequence). Trimming removed 6 bases from V and 6 bases from J, with 15 bases in between. The CDR3 covers 13 residues. CDR3 protein: CASSMFREGEQYF. CDR3 sequence (DNA): TGTGCCAGTAGCATGTTCCGAGAGGGCGAGCAGTACTTC.

The J gene is TRBJ2-1, the V gene TRBV24-1; TRBD2 aligns across 11 bases. The CDR3 extends over 15 amino acids. V was pared by 6 bases and J by 7 bases, with 7 bases of the junction left unmatched. Germline-derived CDR1 and CDR2 are KGHDR and SFDVKD. The CDR3 sequence: CATSPEGTSGNEQFF. The CDR3 coding sequence is TGTGCCACCAGTCCCGAGGGGACTAGCGGTAATGAGCAGTTCTTC.

The CDR3: CASSGGTGTGVYEQYV. CDR3 DNA: TGTGCCAGCAGTGGGGGCACCGGGACAGGGGTTTACGAGCAGTACGTC. The V and J genes are TRBV6-1 and TRBJ2-7; TRBD1 agrees at 10 bases. In germline, CDR1 is MNHNS, CDR2 SASEGT. The CDR3 consists of 16 residues. With 4 bases clipped from V and 4 bases from J, the junction kept 10 bases outside the gene matches.

This chain connects TRBV7-6 to TRBJ2-4; 8 bases map to TRBD1. Germline V gives CDR1 SGHVS, CDR2 FNYEAQ. Trimming cost V 1 base and J 3 bases; bases outside gene matches: 8. CDR3 length: 17 amino acids. CDR3 sequence reads: CASSLGPGQEGKNIQYF. The CDR3 coding sequence is TGTGCCAGCAGCTTAGGACCGGGACAGGAGGGCAAAAACATTCAGTACTTC.

This sequence joins TRBV18 and TRBJ1-6; the D gene is possibly TRBD1 (5 bases). V shed 0 bases and J shed 0 bases, with 21 bases lying between them. The CDR3 contains 21 residues. CDR1 is KGHSH, CDR2 LQKENI, per germline. For the CDR3, the DNA is TGTGCCAGCTCACCACCCCCCCTCAGGGTCAACCTTCACTCCTATAATTCACCCCTCCACTTT. Amino acids: CASSPPPLRVNLHSYNSPLHF.

On this clone itself: The junction differs from germline at one of its ends, possibly a read error. The chain is built from TRBV7-2 and TRBJ2-3; weak D call: TRBD1 (5 bases). CDR1 is SGHTA and CDR2 is FQGNSA in the germline V gene. The CDR3 is 14 residues long. Written as DNA, the CDR3 is TGTGCCAGCATCCCGCCCGGGTTCACAGGTACGCAGTATTTT. This gives the protein CASIPPGFTGTQYF. The variable domain in full, completed from reference TRBV7-2 and TRBJ2-3, reads GAGVSQSPSNKVTEKGKDVELRCDPISGHTALYWYRQSLGQGLEFLIYFQGNSAPDKSGLPSDRFSAERTGGSVSTLTIQRTQQEDSAVYLCASIPPGFTGTQYFGPGTRLTVL.

The chain joins TRBV11-2 to TRBJ1-6, with D unclear. From germline, CDR1 is SGHAT and CDR2 FQNNGV. This CDR3 contains 15 residues. Trimming left V 1 base short and J 9 bases short, with 13 bases between. CDR3 coding DNA: TGTGCCAGCAGCTTAGTAGACACTATTCCTTCACCCCTCCACTTT. Protein product: CASSLVDTIPSPLHF. Together with reference TRBV11-2 and TRBJ1-6, the CDR3 gives the full variable domain: EAGVAQSPRYKIIEKRQSVAFWCNPISGHATLYWYQQILGQGPKLLIQFQNNGVVDDSQLPKDRFSAERLKGVDSTLKIQPAKLEDSAVYLCASSLVDTIPSPLHFGNGTRLTVT.

CDR3 DNA sequence: TGTGCCAGCAGCCAAGAATCCCAGGGCTATGGCTACACCTTC. Translated: CASSQESQGYGYTF. The chain is built from TRBV4-2 and TRBJ1-2, with D perhaps TRBD1 (5 bases). Germline CDR1 LGHNA, CDR2 YNFKEQ. CDR3 length: 14 residues. Trimming removed 0 bases at V and 4 bases at J, with 9 bases between.